This T cell receptor beta chain was observed in a study of cytomegalovirus exposure and HLA in healthy donors. CDR1 and CDR2 from the germline V gene are SEHNR and FQNEAQ (reference sequence). This CDR3 has 12 amino acids. Trimming took off 5 bases at V and 5 bases at J, with 9 bases between the two ends. Profiled with immunoSEQ multiplex PCR; TCRdb holds only in-frame clones, not every one. This table holds about 130,000 clones, approximately 95% found once. This clonotype was sampled from a man younger than 35 in good health and CMV-seronegative. The gene calls are TRBV7-9 and TRBJ1-2; D gene unclear. Sequenced: PBMCs. CDR3 nucleotides: TGTGCCAGCAGCAGTGACACTTATGGCTACACCTTC. Translated: CASSSDTYGYTF.